This T cell receptor (beta chain) was retrieved from a study of T cells in Graves' hyperthyroidism and ophthalmopathy. Overall study findings and caveats: The model anticipated ophthalmopathy a median approximately 6.5 months pre-onset.

Thyroid ultrasound, orbital computed tomography, clinical symptoms, and serum thyroxine and TRAb underpinned diagnoses. On this clonotype itself: No antigen is known for it.

The length of the CDR3 is 15 residues. The V end lost 2 bases, the J end lost 0 bases, and 8 bases lay between the germline ends. There were TCR beta CDR3 regions amplified from RNA transcripts. Primed by the HTBI set, a first-round RT-PCR was run on the TCR CDR3. A single record per CDR3 protein comes from TCRdb applying MiXCR to the multiplex PCR reads. The sample lists some 550,000 distinct CDR3 sequences; about a fifth were seen once. The sample was blood. The chain employs TRBV12-3 or TRBV12-4 and TRBJ1-3, with D uncertain. This TCR was sampled from a man aged 18-30 years with Graves' hyperthyroidism. The CDR3 here is CASSLRQVSGNTIYF. CDR3 in DNA: TGTGCCAGCAGTTTAAGGCAGGTCTCTGGAAACACCATATATTTT.